The 16 T cell receptor beta chains below were found in one sample sequenced in a study of regulatory T cells in long-lasting Graves disease. Time point given: newly diagnosed GD, antithyroid drugs for less than 3 months. PBMC-extracted RNA yielded the TCR library. Construction of TCR beta libraries relied on iRepertoire HTBI primers and on Arm-PCR targeting CDR3 regions. TCRdb fed the multiplex PCR reads into MiXCR, producing one record per CDR3 protein. The data contain about 440,000 distinct CDR3 sequences, 15% of them singletons. The sample also formed part of further work on T cells in Graves' hyperthyroidism and ophthalmopathy.

This material consisted of peripheral blood mononuclear cells (PBMCs), taken at new diagnosis, from a patient treated with antithyroid drugs. The receptors were sampled from a woman aged 25-40 years with Graves disease.

This clonotype was counted at least ten times. DNA of the CDR3: TGTGCCAGCAGTTCCCCGGGACAGTATAAGGAGCAGTACTTC. It specifies CASSSPGQYKEQYF. The V and J genes are TRBV6-5 and TRBJ2-7, with TRBD1 matching over 7 bases. With V trimmed by 4 bases and J by 7 bases, 10 bases remained unmatched. Per the germline V gene, CDR1 is MNHEY and CDR2 is SVGAGI. CDR3 length equals 14 residues.

Many counts were recorded for this clonotype. The CDR3 nucleotides read TGCAGCGCCGACAGCGCCCTATTTGAGGCTAACTATGGCTACACCTTC. This codes for CSADSALFEANYGYTF. V gene TRBV29-1 combines with J gene TRBJ1-2; maybe TRBD1 (5 bases). V gave up 7 bases and J gave up 0 bases, with 21 bases separating them. CDR1 and CDR2 (germline): SQVTM, ANQGSEA. The CDR3 is 16 amino acids.

The chain is built from TRBV10-3 and TRBJ2-3, with 7 bases identical to TRBD2. Germline V gene lookup returns CDR1 ENHRY and CDR2 SYGVKD. The CDR3 sequence is 16 residues long. J gave up 2 bases and V 5 bases, and 10 bases lay outside the gene matches. CDR3 region: CAISPRGGSSTDTQYF. Written as DNA, the CDR3 is TGTGCCATCAGTCCCCGGGGAGGGAGTTCCACAGATACGCAGTATTTT.

This clonotype was seen a few times. CDR3 protein: CASSPQGGYEQYF. CDR3 DNA sequence: TGTGCCAGCAGCCCCCAGGGAGGCTACGAGCAGTACTTC. J is TRBJ2-7 and V is TRBV7-3, with D possibly being TRBD2 (6 bases). Germline assignment: CDR1 SGHTA and CDR2 FQGTGA. The CDR3 covers 13 residues. V lost 5 bases and J lost 3, with 11 bases in between.

The chain is built from TRBV12-5 and TRBJ1-2; no clear D gene. Germline V gives CDR1 LGHNT, CDR2 FRNRAP. V was trimmed by 4 bases and J by 6 bases, leaving 6 bases between them. The CDR3 loop spans 11 amino acids. This CDR3 is CASGSPHGYTF. DNA for the CDR3: TGTGCTAGTGGTTCGCCCCATGGCTACACCTTC.

This clonotype was seen at least ten times. This chain uses TRBV29-1 with TRBJ1-1; no clear D gene. The V gene's germline CDR1 is SQVTM and CDR2 ANQGSEA. Trimming removed 4 bases from V and 4 bases from J, with 13 bases in between. This CDR3 has 13 amino acids. The CDR3 is CSVVVSSGTEAFF. In nucleotides, the CDR3 is TGCAGCGTTGTCGTGTCTTCGGGCACTGAAGCTTTCTTT.

This clonotype was found many times. V gene TRBV20-1 combines with J gene TRBJ2-5, with 11 bases fitting TRBD2. Germline V gene sequence: CDR1 DFQATT, CDR2 SNEGSKA (reference sequence). The CDR3 length is 17 residues. V lost 5 bases, J lost 5 bases, and 16 bases stayed unmatched. The CDR3 DNA sequence: TGCAGTGCTGTAAGCGTAGCGGGAGGGAGTATGGAGGAGACCCAGTACTTC. Amino acid sequence: CSAVSVAGGSMEETQYF.

This clonotype was detected ten times or more. The J gene is TRBJ2-1, the V gene TRBV20-1, with unresolved D. Germline V gene data show CDR1 as DFQATT and CDR2 as SNEGSKA (reference sequence). CDR3 length: 16 residues. Between the trimmed V and J ends, which lost 3 bases and 4 bases, there was a span of 19 bases. CDR3 protein: CSASPPLIPVYNEQFF. The CDR3 bases are TGCAGTGCTAGCCCCCCACTTATCCCCGTATACAATGAGCAGTTCTTC.

This clonotype was counted ten times or more. The CDR3 loop is CASSQERAGGSSYEQYF. In DNA, the CDR3 is TGCGCCAGCAGCCAAGAGAGGGCGGGAGGGAGCTCCTACGAGCAGTACTTC. This chain connects TRBV4-1 to TRBJ2-7; TRBD2 aligns across 9 bases. V lost 0 bases, J lost 0 bases, and 6 bases stayed unmatched. CDR3 length: 17 amino acids. Germline CDR1 reads MGHRA; CDR2 reads YSYEKL.

Of note for this clonotype: This is likely an artifact of a read error, given a far larger clone one base away. This sequence joins TRBV2 and TRBJ2-3; weak D call: TRBD2 (5 bases). The DNA end lines up better with TRBJ2-7; the J call may be wrong. This CDR3 spans 13 amino acids. Germline V gene data show CDR1 as SNHLY and CDR2 as FYNNEI. The CDR3 nucleotides are TGTGCCAGCAGGGACTGTACCAACTACGAGCAGTACTTC. It codes for CASRDCTNYEQYF.

The J gene is TRBJ2-1, the V gene TRBV9; 7 bases align to TRBD2. The CDR3 covers 17 residues. Germline loops: CDR1 SGDLS, CDR2 YYNGEE. With V trimmed by 0 bases and J by 5 bases, 11 bases remained unmatched. This CDR3 reads CASSVAVRGTKDNEQFF. In DNA form, the CDR3 reads TGTGCCAGCAGCGTAGCGGTTCGCGGGACTAAGGACAATGAGCAGTTCTTC.

The J gene is TRBJ2-4, the V gene TRBV5-6, with 8 bases matching TRBD2. Trimming at V came to 5 bases and at J to 4 bases, leaving 20 bases not matched to a gene. This CDR3 is 19 amino acids long. CDR1 is SGHDT, CDR2 YYEEEE, per germline. The CDR3 bases are TGTGCCAGCAGTCCTTGGAACTCGGGGGGGGAATGGGGAAAAAACATTCAGTACTTC. Its translation: CASSPWNSGGEWGKNIQYF.

In regard to this clonotype: A much bigger clone sits one base away, suggesting this may be a read error. The chain employs TRBV2 and TRBJ2-1; 7 positions agree with TRBD2. There are 15 residues in the CDR3. Per germline, CDR1 SNHLY and CDR2 FYNNEI. As DNA, the CDR3 is TGTGCCAGCAGTGAGTACAGCGGGACCCACAATGAGCAGTCCTTC. It yields the protein CASSEYSGTHNEQSF.

This clonotype was seen repeatedly, ten times or more. The CDR3 reads CSASAGSSYNEQFF. The CDR3 DNA reads as TGCAGTGCTAGCGCGGGCAGCTCCTACAATGAGCAGTTCTTC. The chain couples TRBV20-1 to TRBJ2-1; possibly TRBD2 for D (5 bases). Per germline, CDR1 DFQATT and CDR2 SNEGSKA (reference sequence). The CDR3 contains 14 residues. Trimming shortened V by 3 bases and J by 0 bases, and 9 bases separated the two germline ends.

V gene TRBV20-1 combines with J gene TRBJ2-3; 8 nucleotides line up with TRBD2. Trimming removed 6 bases from V and 6 bases from J; junction bases left unmatched: 11. Germline V gene lookup returns CDR1 DFQATT and CDR2 SNEGSKA (reference sequence). This CDR3 contains 14 residues. CDR3 bases: TGCAGTGCCTCTACCACTAGCGGAGGGGATACGCAGTATTTT. Amino acids: CSASTTSGGDTQYF.

There are a few counts of this clonotype. This chain uses TRBV15 with TRBJ1-4; no definite D call. The V and J ends lost 6 bases and 3 bases respectively, with 8 bases between them. The CDR3 is 13 residues long. CDR1 is LNHNV and CDR2 is YYDKDF in the germline V gene (reference sequence). CDR3 amino acids: CATRARSNEKLFF. In nucleotides, the CDR3 is TGTGCCACCAGGGCACGGTCTAATGAAAAACTGTTTTTT.